A selection of T cell receptor beta chains follows, all from one sample in a study of blood T cells in healthy people across ages. TCRdb reprocessed the 5' RACE reads with MiXCR, giving one entry per CDR3 protein. The table has approximately 1.5 million distinct CDR3 sequences, roughly 43% seen once; the top ten hold around 4%. Sequencing input: blood. Receptors were obtained from a woman aged 18-35 years in good health. The CDR3 runs from the conserved cysteine through the conserved F or W. The D gene is left open where the match is weak. The size entry is marked missing in some rows and otherwise reads once, few, many or a size class.

J: TRBJ1-4
V: TRBV5-5
size: NA
length: 16
D: NA
DNA: TGTGCCAGCAGCCCGCAGACACGTGCAACTAATGAAAAACTGTTTTTT
CDR3: CASSPQTRATNEKLFF

J: TRBJ2-5
V: TRBV28
size: NA
length: 15
D: TRBD2
DNA: TGTGCCAGCAGTTTTTCGAGCGGGAGTTGGAAGACCCAGTACTTC
CDR3: CASSFSSGSWKTQYF

J: TRBJ1-2
V: TRBV3-1
size: NA
length: 14
D: NA
DNA: TGTGCCAGCAGCCAAGATCGAGGGATGTATGGCTACACCTTC
CDR3: CASSQDRGMYGYTF

J: TRBJ2-5
V: TRBV6-1
size: NA
length: 15
D: TRBD2
DNA: TGTGCCAGCAGTGCGACTAGCGGGACGGGGAATGAGCAGTACTTC
CDR3: CASSATSGTGNEQYF

J: TRBJ2-1
V: TRBV29-1
size: few
length: 16
D: NA
DNA: TGCAGCGCCCAACTCCACTTAAAAAGCTCCTACAATGAGCAGTTCTTC
CDR3: CSAQLHLKSSYNEQFF

J: TRBJ1-4
V: TRBV4-2
size: NA
length: 17
D: TRBD1
DNA: TGTGCCAGCAGCCACAGGGGGACAGGGGGGGAAGGTGAAAAACTGTTTTTT
CDR3: CASSHRGTGGEGEKLFF

J: TRBJ2-3
V: TRBV7-2
size: NA
length: 16
D: TRBD2
DNA: TGTGCCAGCAGCTTAGTGGCGGGAGCAGGGAAACATACGCAGTATTTT
CDR3: CASSLVAGAGKHTQYF

J: TRBJ2-7
V: TRBV20-1
size: NA
length: 15
D: TRBD2
DNA: TGCAGTGCTAGTTCGAGCGGGAGGGCTTACAATGAGCAGTACTTC
CDR3: CSASSSGRAYNEQYF

J: TRBJ1-2
V: TRBV4-2
size: few
length: 15
D: NA
DNA: TGTGCCAGCAGCCAGCCCCAGACGGGGTTCGGCGGCTACACCTTC
CDR3: CASSQPQTGFGGYTF

J: TRBJ1-2
V: TRBV5-6
size: NA
length: 13
D: NA
DNA: TGTGCCAGCAGCTCCGGACGGATACTCGGCTACACCTTC
CDR3: CASSSGRILGYTF

J: TRBJ2-5
V: TRBV6-5
size: NA
length: 15
D: NA
DNA: TGTGCCAGCAGTTACCTGGGACGCGTTACCAATGAGCAGTACTTC
CDR3: CASSYLGRVTNEQYF

J: TRBJ2-3
V: TRBV12-3/TRBV12-4
size: NA
length: 14
D: TRBD1
DNA: TGTGCCAGCCTTATGGGACAGGGAACAGATACGCAGTATTTT
CDR3: CASLMGQGTDTQYF

J: TRBJ1-1
V: TRBV29-1
size: NA
length: 12
D: NA
DNA: TGCAGCGTTGAAAAGGGGGATTCGGAAGCTTTCTTT
CDR3: CSVEKGDSEAFF

J: TRBJ2-3
V: TRBV19
size: NA
length: 16
D: TRBD2
DNA: TGTGCCAGTAAGCGGGGGGGCGAGGTTGGCACAGATACGCAGTATTTT
CDR3: CASKRGGEVGTDTQYF

J: TRBJ2-3
V: TRBV3-1
size: NA
length: 18
D: NA
DNA: TGTGCCAGCAGCCAATTCGATCGGTGGGGGGCAAGCACAGATACGCAGTATTTT
CDR3: CASSQFDRWGASTDTQYF

J: TRBJ2-4
V: TRBV12-3/TRBV12-4
size: NA
length: 15
D: NA
DNA: TGTGCCAGCAGTAACTCCGGGGGTGGGGGAGAGACCCGGTACTTC
CDR3: CASSNSGGGGETRYF

J: TRBJ1-5
V: TRBV7-2
size: once
length: 14
D: TRBD1
DNA: TGTGCCAGCAGCTTAACGACAGGGGGACAGCCCCAGCATTTT
CDR3: CASSLTTGGQPQHF

J: TRBJ1-1
V: TRBV4-3
size: NA
length: 16
D: TRBD1
DNA: TGCGCCAGCAGCCAAGATAGGGGACAGGGGAACACTGAAGCTTTCTTT
CDR3: CASSQDRGQGNTEAFF

J: TRBJ1-4
V: TRBV6-6
size: few
length: 12
D: NA
DNA: TGTGCCAGCAGGACTCATAATGAAAAACTGTTTTTT
CDR3: CASRTHNEKLFF

J: TRBJ2-7
V: TRBV20-1
size: few
length: 13
D: TRBD1
DNA: TGCAGTGCTGTCCGGGACAGGGAGAGCGAGCAGTACTTC
CDR3: CSAVRDRESEQYF

J: TRBJ2-2
V: TRBV12-3/TRBV12-4
size: few
length: 16
D: NA
DNA: TGTGCCAGCAGTTTTCAGGGGAACGTAAAAACCGGGGAGCTGTTTTTT
CDR3: CASSFQGNVKTGELFF

J: TRBJ2-3
V: TRBV20-1
size: few
length: 17
D: TRBD2
DNA: TGCAGTGCTAGAGACTCTCTAGCGGGGTTAGCCACAGATACGCAGTATTTT
CDR3: CSARDSLAGLATDTQYF

J: TRBJ2-3
V: TRBV7-8
size: NA
length: 17
D: NA
DNA: TGTGCCAGCAGCTTAGCAGGGGGACTGATGGCGACAGATACGCAGTATTTT
CDR3: CASSLAGGLMATDTQYF

J: TRBJ2-2
V: TRBV11-2
size: NA
length: 15
D: NA
DNA: TGTGCCAGCAGCGCACAGCGGAGGAACACCGGGGAGCTGTTTTTT
CDR3: CASSAQRRNTGELFF

J: TRBJ2-2
V: TRBV13
size: NA
length: 16
D: TRBD2
DNA: TGTGCCAGCAGCCTTGGACTAGCGGGAGACACCGGGGAGCTGTTTTTT
CDR3: CASSLGLAGDTGELFF

J: TRBJ1-1
V: TRBV14
size: few
length: 15
D: NA
DNA: TGTGCCAGCAGCCACCGGACAGTCCGGAACACTGAAGCTTTCTTT
CDR3: CASSHRTVRNTEAFF

J: TRBJ2-1
V: TRBV10-3
size: NA
length: 16
D: NA
DNA: TGTGCCATCAGTGAGGGGGTTGTGTCACCCTACAATGAGCAGTTCTTC
CDR3: CAISEGVVSPYNEQFF

J: TRBJ2-7
V: TRBV18
size: few
length: 11
D: TRBD2
DNA: TGTGCTAGCGGGGACGCCTACGAGCAGTACTTC
CDR3: CASGDAYEQYF

J: TRBJ1-4
V: TRBV4-1
size: NA
length: 16
D: TRBD1
DNA: TGCGCCAGCAGCCAAAAAGACAGGGCCCTTAATGAAAAACTGTTTTTT
CDR3: CASSQKDRALNEKLFF